These 2 T cell receptor beta chains came from one sample sequenced in a study of cytomegalovirus exposure and HLA in healthy donors. A multiplex PCR was run with 60 Vbeta primers and 13 Jbeta primers. TCRdb's table, derived via immunoSEQ multiplex PCR, lists solely in-frame clones and lacks some. Of more than 140,000 clones listed, 82% are singletons. Sequencing used PBMCs. All receptors come from a young man in good health and CMV-seropositive.

The genes are TRBV5-1 and TRBJ2-3; 8 nucleotides align to TRBD1. The CDR3 totals 15 residues. The V gene end was trimmed by 3 bases and the J gene end by 3 bases; junction bases not matched to a gene: 6. Germline CDR1 is SGHRS and CDR2 is YFSETQ. The CDR3 coding sequence is TGCGCCAGCAGCTACGGACAGGGAAGGACAGATACGCAGTATTTT. Its translation is CASSYGQGRTDTQYF.

The chain uses TRBV2 and TRBJ2-2; 9 nucleotides match TRBD2. The V gene end was trimmed by 4 bases and the J gene end by 1 base; junction bases not matched to a gene: 4. This CDR3 comprises 16 residues. CDR1 SNHLY and CDR2 FYNNEI come from the germline V gene. The CDR3 nucleotides read TGTGCCAGCAGTGGTCGAGCGGGGGGGAACACCGGGGAGCTGTTTTTT. Amino acids: CASSGRAGGNTGELFF.